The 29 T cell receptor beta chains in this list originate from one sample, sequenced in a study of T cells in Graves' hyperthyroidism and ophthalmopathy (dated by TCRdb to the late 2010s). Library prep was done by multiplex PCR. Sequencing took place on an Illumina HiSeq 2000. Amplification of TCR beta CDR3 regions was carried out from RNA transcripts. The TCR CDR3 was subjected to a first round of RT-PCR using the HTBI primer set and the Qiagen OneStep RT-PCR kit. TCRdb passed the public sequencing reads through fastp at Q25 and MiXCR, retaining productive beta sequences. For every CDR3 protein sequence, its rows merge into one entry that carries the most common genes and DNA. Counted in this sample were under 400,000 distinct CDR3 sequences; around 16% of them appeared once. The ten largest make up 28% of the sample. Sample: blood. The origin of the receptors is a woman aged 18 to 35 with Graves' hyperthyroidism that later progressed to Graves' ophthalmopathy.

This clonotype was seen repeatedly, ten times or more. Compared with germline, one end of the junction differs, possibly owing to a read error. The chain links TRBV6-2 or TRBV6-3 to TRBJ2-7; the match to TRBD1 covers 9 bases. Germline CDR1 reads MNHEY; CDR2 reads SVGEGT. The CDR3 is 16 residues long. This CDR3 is CASSYDPGQGSSEQYF. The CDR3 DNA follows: TGTGCCAGCAGTTACGATCCGGGACAGGGCTCCTCCGAGCAGTACTTC.

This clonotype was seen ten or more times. DNA of the CDR3: TGTGCCAGCAGCCTGCGGGACAGGGGTTTTTGGACCACAGATACGCAGTATTTT. Its translation is CASSLRDRGFWTTDTQYF. The chain is built from TRBV11-2 and TRBJ2-3; 10 nucleotides align to TRBD1. Germline CDR1 SGHAT, CDR2 FQNNGV. The CDR3 length is 18 residues. After removal of 5 bases from V and 2 bases from J, the junction contained 13 bases not matched to a gene.

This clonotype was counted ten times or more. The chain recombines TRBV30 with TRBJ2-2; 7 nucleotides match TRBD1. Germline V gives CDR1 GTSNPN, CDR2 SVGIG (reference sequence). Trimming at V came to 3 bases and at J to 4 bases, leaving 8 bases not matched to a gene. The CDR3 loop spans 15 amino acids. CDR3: CAWRERQGSTGELFF. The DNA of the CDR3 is TGTGCCTGGAGGGAAAGACAGGGTAGCACCGGGGAGCTGTTTTTT. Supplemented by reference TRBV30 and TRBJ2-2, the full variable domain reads SQTIHQWPATLVQPVGSPLSLECTVEGTSNPNLYWYRQAAGRGLQLLFYSVGIGQISSEVPQNLSASRPQDRQFILSSKKLLLSDSGFYLCAWRERQGSTGELFFGEGSRLTVL.

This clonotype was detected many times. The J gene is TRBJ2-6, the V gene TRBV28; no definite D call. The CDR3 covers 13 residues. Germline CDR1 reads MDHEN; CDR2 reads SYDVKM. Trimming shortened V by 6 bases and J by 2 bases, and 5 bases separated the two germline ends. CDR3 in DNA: TGTGCCAGCAGCCGACCTGGGGCCAACGTCCTGACTTTC. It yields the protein CASSRPGANVLTF.

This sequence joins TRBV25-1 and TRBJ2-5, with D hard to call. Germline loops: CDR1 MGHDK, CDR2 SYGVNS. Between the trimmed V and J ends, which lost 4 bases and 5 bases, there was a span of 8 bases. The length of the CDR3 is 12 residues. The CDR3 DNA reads TGTGCCAGCAGTGGGATATCGGAGACCCAGTACTTC. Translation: CASSGISETQYF.

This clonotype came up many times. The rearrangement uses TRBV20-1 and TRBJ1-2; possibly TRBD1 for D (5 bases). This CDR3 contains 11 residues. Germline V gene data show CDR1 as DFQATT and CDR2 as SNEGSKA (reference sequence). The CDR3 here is CSTNGADGYTF. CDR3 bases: TGCTCCACAAATGGGGCCGATGGCTACACCTTC.

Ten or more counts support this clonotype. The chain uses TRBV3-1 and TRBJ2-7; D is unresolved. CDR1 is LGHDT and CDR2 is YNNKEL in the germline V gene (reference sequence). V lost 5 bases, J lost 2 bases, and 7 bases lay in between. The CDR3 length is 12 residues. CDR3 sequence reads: CASSDTAYEQYF. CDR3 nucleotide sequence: TGTGCCAGCAGCGATACCGCCTACGAGCAGTACTTC.

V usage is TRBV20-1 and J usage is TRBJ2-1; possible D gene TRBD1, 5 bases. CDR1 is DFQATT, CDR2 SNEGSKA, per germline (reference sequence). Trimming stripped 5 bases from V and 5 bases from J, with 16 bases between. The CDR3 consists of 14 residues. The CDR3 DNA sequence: TGCAGTGCTCTCCCGCCCAGCAGGGACAATGAGCAGTTCTTC. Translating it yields CSALPPSRDNEQFF.

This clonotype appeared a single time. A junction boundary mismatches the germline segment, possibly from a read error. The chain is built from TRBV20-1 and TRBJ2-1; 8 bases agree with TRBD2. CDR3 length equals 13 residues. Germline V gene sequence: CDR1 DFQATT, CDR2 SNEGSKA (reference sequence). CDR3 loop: CSTARAGDNEQSF. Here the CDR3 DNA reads TGCAGTACCGCAAGAGCGGGAGACAATGAGCAGTCCTTC.

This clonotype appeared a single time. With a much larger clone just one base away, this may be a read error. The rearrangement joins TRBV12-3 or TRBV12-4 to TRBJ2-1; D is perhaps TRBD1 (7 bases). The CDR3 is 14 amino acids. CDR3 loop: CASDGGGAGNERFF. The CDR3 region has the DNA TGTGCCAGCGACGGAGGGGGCGCGGGGAATGAGCGGTTCTTC.

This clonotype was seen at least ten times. CDR3 sequence (DNA): TGTGCCTGGAGTGTTGAGACAGGGCCCCCGTTAAAGGGCGGCTACACCTTC. This gives the protein CAWSVETGPPLKGGYTF. V is TRBV30 and J is TRBJ1-2; 7 positions match TRBD1. The CDR3 has 17 amino acids. Germline V gene data show CDR1 as GTSNPN and CDR2 as SVGIG (reference sequence). V trimming: 0 bases; J trimming: 8 bases; junction bases outside the gene matches: 18.

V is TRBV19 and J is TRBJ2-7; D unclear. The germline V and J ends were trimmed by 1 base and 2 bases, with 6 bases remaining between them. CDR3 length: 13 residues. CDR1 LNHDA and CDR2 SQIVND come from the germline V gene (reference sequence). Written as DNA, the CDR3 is TGTGCCAGTAGTATAGCGGGTGCCTACGAGCAGTACTTC. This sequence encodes CASSIAGAYEQYF.

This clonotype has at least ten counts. The CDR3 bases are TGTGCCAGCAGCCCCCGGGCCGATGGGAACAATGAGCAGTTCTTC. Encoded protein: CASSPRADGNNEQFF. The rearrangement uses TRBV7-9 and TRBJ2-1, with D uncertain. CDR3 length: 15 residues. Trimming shortened V by 5 bases and J by 5 bases, and 16 bases separated the two germline ends. Germline V lookup: CDR1 SEHNR, CDR2 FQNEAQ (reference sequence).

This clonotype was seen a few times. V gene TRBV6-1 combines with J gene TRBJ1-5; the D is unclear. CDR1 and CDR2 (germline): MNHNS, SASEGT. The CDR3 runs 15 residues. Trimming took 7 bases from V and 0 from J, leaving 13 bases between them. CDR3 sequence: CASTEEGYSNQPQHF. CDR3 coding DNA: TGTGCCAGCACCGAAGAAGGCTATAGCAATCAGCCCCAGCATTTT.

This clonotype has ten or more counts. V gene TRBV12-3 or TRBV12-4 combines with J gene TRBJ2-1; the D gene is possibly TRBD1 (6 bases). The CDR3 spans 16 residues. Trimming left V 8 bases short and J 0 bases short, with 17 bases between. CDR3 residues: CASAEQGLLSYNEQFF. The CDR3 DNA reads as TGTGCCAGCGCAGAACAGGGCCTCCTCTCCTACAATGAGCAGTTCTTC.

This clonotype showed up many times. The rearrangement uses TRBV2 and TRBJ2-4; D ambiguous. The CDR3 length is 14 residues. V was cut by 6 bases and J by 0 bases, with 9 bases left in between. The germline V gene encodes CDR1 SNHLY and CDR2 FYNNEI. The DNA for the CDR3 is TGTGCCAGCAGGGACCTCAGAGCCAAAAACATTCAGTACTTC. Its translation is CASRDLRAKNIQYF.

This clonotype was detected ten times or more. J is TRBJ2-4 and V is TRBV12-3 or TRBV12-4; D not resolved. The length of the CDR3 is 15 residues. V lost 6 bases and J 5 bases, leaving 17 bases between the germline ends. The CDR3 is CASSPGLSFENIQYF. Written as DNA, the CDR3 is TGTGCCAGCAGCCCCGGCCTCTCGTTCGAAAACATTCAGTACTTC.

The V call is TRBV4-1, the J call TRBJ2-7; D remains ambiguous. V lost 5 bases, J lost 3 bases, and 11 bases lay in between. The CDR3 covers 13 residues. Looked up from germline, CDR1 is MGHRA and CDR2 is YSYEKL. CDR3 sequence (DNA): TGCGCCAGCAGCACCCGACCCAACTACGAGCAGTACTTC. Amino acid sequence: CASSTRPNYEQYF.

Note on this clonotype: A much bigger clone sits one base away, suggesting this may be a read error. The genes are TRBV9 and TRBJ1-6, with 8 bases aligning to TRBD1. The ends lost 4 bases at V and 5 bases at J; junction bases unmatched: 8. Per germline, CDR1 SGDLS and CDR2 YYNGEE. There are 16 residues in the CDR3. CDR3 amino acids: CASSPGTGPDNSPLHF. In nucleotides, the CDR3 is TGTGCCAGCAGCCCCGGGACAGGACCCGATAATTCACCCCTCCACTTT.

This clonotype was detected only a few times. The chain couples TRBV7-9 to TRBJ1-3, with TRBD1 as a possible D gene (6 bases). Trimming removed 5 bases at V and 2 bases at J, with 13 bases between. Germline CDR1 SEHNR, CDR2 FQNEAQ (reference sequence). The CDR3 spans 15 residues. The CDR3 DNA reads TGTGCCAGCAGCATCCCTCAGGGGCCTGGAAACACCATATATTTT. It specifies CASSIPQGPGNTIYF.

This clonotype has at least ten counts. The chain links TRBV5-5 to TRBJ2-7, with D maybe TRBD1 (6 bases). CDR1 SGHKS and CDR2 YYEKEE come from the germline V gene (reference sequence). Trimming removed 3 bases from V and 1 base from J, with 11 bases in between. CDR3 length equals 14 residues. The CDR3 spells CASSSWGQSYEQYF. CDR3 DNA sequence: TGTGCCAGCAGCTCGTGGGGGCAGTCCTACGAGCAGTACTTC.

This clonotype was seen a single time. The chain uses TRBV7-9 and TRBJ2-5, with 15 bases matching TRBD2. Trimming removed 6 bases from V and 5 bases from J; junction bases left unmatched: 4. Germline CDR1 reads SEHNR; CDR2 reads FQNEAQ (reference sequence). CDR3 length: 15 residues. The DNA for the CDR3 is TGTGCCAGCAGGGGACTAGCGGGAGGCCAGGAGACCCAGTACTTC. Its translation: CASRGLAGGQETQYF.

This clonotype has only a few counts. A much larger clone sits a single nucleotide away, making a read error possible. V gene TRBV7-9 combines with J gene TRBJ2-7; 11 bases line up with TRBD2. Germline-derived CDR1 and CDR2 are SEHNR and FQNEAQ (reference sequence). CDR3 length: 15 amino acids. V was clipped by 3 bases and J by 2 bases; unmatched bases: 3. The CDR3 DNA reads TGTGCCAGCAGCTTGACTAGCGGGAAGGCCTACGAGCAGTACTTC. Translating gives CASSLTSGKAYEQYF.

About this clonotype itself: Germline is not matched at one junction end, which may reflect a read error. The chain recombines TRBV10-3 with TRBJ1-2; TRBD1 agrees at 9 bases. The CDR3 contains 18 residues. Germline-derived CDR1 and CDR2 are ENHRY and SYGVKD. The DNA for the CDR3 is TGTGCCATCAGTGAGTTTACGGGACAGGGCAACTCTAACTATGGCTACGCCTTC. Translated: CAISEFTGQGNSNYGYAF.

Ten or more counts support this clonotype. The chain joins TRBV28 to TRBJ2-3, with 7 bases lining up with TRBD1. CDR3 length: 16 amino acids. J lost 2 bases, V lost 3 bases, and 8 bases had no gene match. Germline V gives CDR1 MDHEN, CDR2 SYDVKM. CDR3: CASSFSGTDSTDTQYF. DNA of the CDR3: TGTGCCAGCAGTTTTAGTGGGACAGACTCCACAGATACGCAGTATTTT.

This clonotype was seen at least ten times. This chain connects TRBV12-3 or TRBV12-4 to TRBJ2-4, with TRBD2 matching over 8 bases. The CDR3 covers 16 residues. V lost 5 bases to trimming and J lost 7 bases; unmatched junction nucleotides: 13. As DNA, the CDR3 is TGTGCCAGCAGTCCCTCCGGGGGGGGCTTTCGCAACATTCAGTACTTC. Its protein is CASSPSGGGFRNIQYF.

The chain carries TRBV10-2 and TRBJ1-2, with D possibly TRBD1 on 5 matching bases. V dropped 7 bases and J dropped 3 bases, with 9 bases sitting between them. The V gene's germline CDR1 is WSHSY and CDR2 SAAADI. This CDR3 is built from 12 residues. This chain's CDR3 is CASTGTHYGYTF. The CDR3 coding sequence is TGCGCCAGCACCGGGACCCACTATGGCTACACCTTC.

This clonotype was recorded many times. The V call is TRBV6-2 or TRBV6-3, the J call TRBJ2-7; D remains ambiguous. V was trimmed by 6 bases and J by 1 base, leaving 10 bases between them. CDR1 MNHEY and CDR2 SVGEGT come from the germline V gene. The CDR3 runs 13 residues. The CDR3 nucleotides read TGTGCCAGCAGCGTGACGCTTTCCTACGAGCAGTACTTC. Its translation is CASSVTLSYEQYF.

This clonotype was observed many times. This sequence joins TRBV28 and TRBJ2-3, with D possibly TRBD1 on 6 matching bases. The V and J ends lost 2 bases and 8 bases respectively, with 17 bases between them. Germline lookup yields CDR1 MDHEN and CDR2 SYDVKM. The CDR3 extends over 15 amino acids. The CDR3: CASSLGAVAQGTQYF. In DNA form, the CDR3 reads TGTGCCAGCAGTTTAGGGGCCGTCGCACAGGGTACGCAGTATTTT.